Presented here are 26 T cell receptor beta chains from one specimen sequenced in a study of CXCR3-negative and CXCR3-positive naive CD8 T cells. Study findings and constraints: Hydrophobicity was higher for TRB CDR3s found in CXCR3-positive naive cells than in CXCR3-negative naive cells.

The TRB libraries of cDNA were built by UMI-labeled 5' RACE. TCRdb re-called the 5' RACE reads, yielding one record per CDR3 amino acid sequence without DNA. This sample's clone table lists about 90,000 distinct CDR3 sequences. These receptors' targets are unknown. Sequenced material: naive CXCR3+ CD8+ T cells from blood. The subset: CD45RO-CCR7+CD27+CD95- naive CD8+ T cells expressing CXCR3 (TNR3+). These receptors were collected from a human donor in good health. Some clones in this sample may be carry-over from other donors' samples.

The chain's CDR3 is CASSHPGTEAFF. The chain carries TRBV4-1 and TRBJ1-1; without DNA, the TCRdb call of TRBD1 cannot be checked. CDR3 length: 12 residues. Germline V gene lookup returns CDR1 MGHRA and CDR2 YSYEKL.

V is TRBV18 and J is TRBJ1-1; the D call of TRBD1 rests on TCRdb alone, since no DNA is present to check it. The CDR3 has 16 residues. From germline, CDR1 is KGHSH and CDR2 LQKENI. The chain's CDR3 is CASSARDTPGDTEAFF. Variable domain in full (rest from reference TRBV18 and TRBJ1-1): NAGVMQNPRHLVRRRGQEARLRCSPMKGHSHVYWYRQLPEEGLKFMVYLQKENIIDESGMPKERFSAEFPKEGPSILRIQQVVRGDSAAYFCASSARDTPGDTEAFFGQGTRLTVV.

The chain carries TRBV28 and TRBJ2-7; as DNA is missing, the TRBD2 call by TCRdb cannot be tested. Germline-derived CDR1 and CDR2 are MDHEN and SYDVKM. The CDR3 has 12 amino acids. The CDR3 region is CASEDPEDEQYF.

The chain combines TRBV10-3 with TRBJ2-1. CDR1 and CDR2 from the germline V gene are ENHRY and SYGVKD. The CDR3 is 14 residues long. Here the CDR3 reads CAISELVDYNEQFF.

The genes are TRBV5-1 and TRBJ2-3; TCRdb outputs TRBD1, but without DNA this stays unchecked. This CDR3 region has 17 residues. Germline CDR1 is SGHRS and CDR2 is YFSETQ. The CDR3 here is CASSSPDSLTSTDTQYF. The full variable domain, with the rest looked up from reference TRBV5-1 and TRBJ2-3, is KAGVTQTPRYLIKTRGQQVTLSCSPISGHRSVSWYQQTPGQGLQFLFEYFSETQRNKGNFPGRFSGRQFSNSRSEMNVSTLELGDSALYLCASSSPDSLTSTDTQYFGPGTRLTVL.

The chain uses TRBV27 and TRBJ2-7; the TCRdb call, TRBD1, lacks DNA for checking. The CDR3 has 16 residues. CDR1 MNHEY and CDR2 SMNVEV come from the germline V gene (reference sequence). This CDR3 reads CASSSSQGRRVLGQYF.

V gene TRBV25-1 combines with J gene TRBJ1-2; without DNA, the TCRdb call of TRBD1 cannot be checked. In germline, CDR1 is MGHDK, CDR2 SYGVNS. CDR3 length equals 12 residues. The CDR3 loop is CASSAGGSGYTF.

V is TRBV5-1 and J is TRBJ2-1. Per germline, CDR1 SGHRS and CDR2 YFSETQ. The CDR3 spans 12 residues. CDR3 protein: CATGDSYNEQFF.

This chain links TRBV6-5 with TRBJ2-2; lacking DNA, the TRBD1 call made by TCRdb goes unchecked. CDR1 MNHEY and CDR2 SVGAGI come from the germline V gene. The CDR3 totals 14 residues. CDR3 in amino acids: CASKHGGGTGELFF.

The V and J genes are TRBV20-1 and TRBJ1-3. This CDR3 region has 17 residues. CDR1 and CDR2 from the germline V gene are DFQATT and SNEGSKA (reference sequence). The CDR3 is CSARDSEPLAGGNTIYF.

Here the CDR3 reads CASSLPTGAIQPQHF. The chain is built from TRBV28 and TRBJ1-5; TCRdb's D call, TRBD1, is unchecked because there is no DNA. The CDR3 loop spans 15 amino acids. The germline V gene has CDR1 MDHEN and CDR2 SYDVKM.

V is TRBV20-1 and J is TRBJ2-3; TCRdb's D call, TRBD1, is unchecked because there is no DNA. From germline, CDR1 is DFQATT and CDR2 SNEGSKA (reference sequence). This CDR3 is 11 amino acids long. The CDR3 protein is CSARPPDTQYF.

The rearrangement uses TRBV29-1 and TRBJ2-7; TCRdb's D call of TRBD2 is untestable without DNA. Germline V gene lookup returns CDR1 SQVTM and CDR2 ANQGSEA. This CDR3 contains 12 residues. The CDR3 region is CSVRGGVHEQYF.

The CDR3 is CASSLGGDNEQFF. This sequence joins TRBV12-3 or TRBV12-4 and TRBJ2-1; the D call of TRBD2 rests on TCRdb alone, since no DNA is present to check it. This CDR3 is 13 amino acids long.

The chain employs TRBV24-1 and TRBJ2-7; without DNA, the TCRdb call of TRBD2 cannot be checked. This CDR3 region has 15 residues. Germline loops: CDR1 KGHDR, CDR2 SFDVKD. CDR3 loop: CATSDGLARVYEQYF.

The chain recombines TRBV5-1 with TRBJ2-7; TCRdb outputs TRBD2, but without DNA this stays unchecked. CDR1 and CDR2 (germline): SGHRS, YFSETQ. The CDR3 totals 16 residues. The CDR3 loop reads CASSTRTSGHSTEQYF.

The CDR3 loop reads CATSRVSAGELFF. The rearrangement joins TRBV15 to TRBJ2-2. This CDR3 is built from 13 residues. CDR1 is LNHNV, CDR2 YYDKDF, per germline (reference sequence).

This rearrangement joins TRBV2 to TRBJ2-7; the D gene TCRdb calls, TRBD1, cannot be checked with no DNA. The length of the CDR3 is 17 residues. Germline CDR1 SNHLY, CDR2 FYNNEI. CDR3 sequence reads: CASSDPRGGDSPYEQYF.

The chain links TRBV5-4 to TRBJ2-1; the D gene TCRdb calls, TRBD2, cannot be checked with no DNA. The CDR3 loop spans 15 amino acids. CDR1 is SGHNT, CDR2 YYREEE, per germline (reference sequence). CDR3 sequence reads: CASSFPDGGEHEQFF.

This chain's CDR3 is CASSPAGAEAFF. The V gene is TRBV12-3 or TRBV12-4, the J gene TRBJ1-1. This CDR3 has 12 amino acids.

The chain joins TRBV14 to TRBJ1-1. Looked up from germline, CDR1 is SGHDN and CDR2 is FVKESK. The CDR3 has 15 residues. The CDR3 is CASSQDAGLNTEAFF.

This chain uses TRBV28 with TRBJ2-7; TCRdb selects TRBD1, and the lack of DNA leaves this call unchecked. Germline-derived CDR1 and CDR2 are MDHEN and SYDVKM. The CDR3 spans 15 residues. This chain's CDR3 is CASSFGDIVTNEQYF.

The chain couples TRBV21-1 to TRBJ1-3; the D call from TCRdb, TRBD1, cannot be confirmed without DNA. TRBV21-1 is assigned pseudogene status. The CDR3 consists of 13 residues. CDR3 residues: CASSKPCRNTIYF.

V gene TRBV11-3 combines with J gene TRBJ2-2. CDR1 and CDR2 from the germline V gene are SGHNT and YENEEA. There are 14 residues in the CDR3. Here the CDR3 reads CASSLRPSLGELFF.

The chain is built from TRBV12-3 or TRBV12-4 and TRBJ2-5; the D call from TCRdb, TRBD1, cannot be confirmed without DNA. The CDR3 totals 13 residues. The CDR3 is CASSSDRRETQYF.

The chain employs TRBV20-1 and TRBJ2-3; TCRdb's D call of TRBD2 is untestable without DNA. In germline, CDR1 is DFQATT, CDR2 SNEGSKA (reference sequence). The CDR3 runs to 16 residues. The CDR3 region is CSARDAGRRVPDTQYF.